The TCR beta chain described here comes from a study of Ad26.COV2.S vaccination and SARS-CoV-2 variants. Study-level background: Doses of Ad26.COV2.S were injected into muscle once or twice, 56 days apart.

Treatment of the sample: roughly 20 received Ad26.COV2.S at low or high dose, single or two shots; about 5 received placebo; per-sample allocation not given. Samples came from day 63 after the first vaccine or placebo injection. Expression of Wuhan-strain SARS-CoV-2 spike came from the Ad26 vector that formed the vaccine. The CDR3 has 17 amino acids. V was pared by 3 bases and J by 4 bases, with 8 bases of the junction left unmatched. Germline V gene sequence: CDR1 SGDLS, CDR2 YYNGEE. Using immunoSEQ multiplex PCR, the repertoire was profiled, and TCRdb retains in-frame clones only, with some absent. The repertoire holds about half a million clones, with about nine tenths as singletons.

The receptor was isolated from a person aged 18-65 years who received the Ad26.COV2.S COVID-19 vaccine or a placebo. The chain recombines TRBV9 with TRBJ2-1, with 12 positions matching TRBD2. Sequencing was performed on peripheral blood, taken in a trial of Ad26.COV2.S vaccine versus placebo. CDR3 coding DNA: TGTGCCAGCAGCGCTAGCGGGGGGGCCTTATGGTACAATGAGCAGTTCTTC. It is translated as CASSASGGALWYNEQFF.